This TCR beta chain was found in a study of CXCR3-negative and CXCR3-positive naive CD8 T cells. A word on this clonotype: The target antigen is unknown.

TRB cDNA was prepared as libraries by UMI-labeled 5' RACE. TCRdb reprocessed the 5' RACE reads, keeping one entry per CDR3 protein, no DNA. The sample spans about 66,000 distinct CDR3 sequences; the ten largest clones claim about 4.4%. General observations from the study: Whereas both naive subsets had comparably high diversity, memory CD8+ cells had much lower diversity.

This CDR3 has 14 amino acids. Per germline, CDR1 SQVTM and CDR2 ANQGSEA. This clonotype was sampled from a human donor in good health. Some clones in this sample may be carry-over from other donors' samples. The V gene is TRBV29-1, the J gene TRBJ2-1; TCRdb picks TRBD1, but there is no DNA to check that call. The sequenced sample consisted of naive CXCR3- CD8+ T cells from blood. Stated subset: CD45RO-CCR7+CD27+CD95- naive CD8+ T cells lacking CXCR3 (TNR3-). CDR3 residues: CSVEDGRGVNEQFF.